These T cell receptor beta chains were read from a single sample in a study of blood T cell repertoires in COVID-19. The data were produced by immunoSEQ multiplex PCR, yet TCRdb's version contains in-frame clones alone and is incomplete. The sample holds about 270,000 clones; approximately 88% are singletons and the top ten take roughly 2.1%. Sequencing used peripheral blood. These receptors originate from a man in his fifties or sixties with acute or convalescent COVID-19. The CDR3 runs from the conserved cysteine through the conserved F or W. Each record gives: CDR3 protein, CDR3 DNA, clone size, D gene, V gene, J gene. D genes are given only for firm matches. Clone sizes are given selectively: once, few, many, or a class where the clone is expanded.

CASSPNRQGLSRGEQFF	TGTGCCAGCTCACCAAATCGACAGGGACTCTCCAGGGGTGAGCAGTTCTTC	-	-	TRBV18	TRBJ2-1
CASRQVQDTQYF	TGTGCCAGCAGACAGGTTCAGGATACGCAGTATTTT	-	-	TRBV2	TRBJ2-3
CASSRTGGSETQYF	TGCGCCAGCAGTCGGACAGGGGGCTCAGAGACCCAGTACTTC	once	TRBD1	TRBV10-1	TRBJ2-5
CASSIPGRGNTIYF	TGTGCCAGTAGTATACCTGGGAGGGGAAACACCATATATTTT	few	-	TRBV19	TRBJ1-3
CASCCLAGDTGELFF	TGCGCCAGCTGCTGCTTGGCGGGAGACACCGGGGAGCTGTTTTTT	-	TRBD2	TRBV5-1	TRBJ2-2
CASSVTRANSNQPQHF	TGTGCCAGCTCGGTTACCAGGGCTAATAGCAATCAGCCCCAGCATTTT	few	-	TRBV18	TRBJ1-5
CASSEVRGAARYF	TGTGCCAGCAGTGAAGTCCGGGGGGCCGCGAGGTACTTC	-	-	TRBV6-1	TRBJ2-4
CASSTGLAGRTDTQYF	TGTGCCAGCAGCACCGGACTAGCGGGGAGGACAGATACGCAGTATTTT	-	TRBD2	TRBV9	TRBJ2-3
CASSVGGWGGELFF	TGTGCCAGCAGCGTAGGGGGCTGGGGCGGGGAGCTGTTTTTT	-	-	TRBV9	TRBJ2-2
CASTSLAPPNTEAFF	TGTGCCAGTACAAGCCTCGCCCCCCCGAACACTGAAGCTTTCTTT	-	-	TRBV19	TRBJ1-1
CASSVGGDYQPQHF	TGTGCCAGCAGCGTAGGAGGGGACTATCAGCCCCAGCATTTT	-	-	TRBV9	TRBJ1-5
CASSTGRLTDTQYF	TGTGCCAGCTCGACAGGACGACTCACAGATACGCAGTATTTT	-	-	TRBV6-5	TRBJ2-3
CASNEGSGPLHF	TGTGCCAGTAATGAGGGCTCGGGGCCCCTCCACTTT	-	-	TRBV19	TRBJ1-6
CATSRQQPGTQYF	TGTGCCACCTCGAGACAGCAGCCTGGGACCCAGTACTTC	-	-	TRBV7-2	TRBJ2-5